What follows are 14 T cell receptor beta chains derived from one specimen sequenced in a study of beta chain features in type 1 diabetes. Their antigens are not known. Isolated RNA was reverse transcribed in full, so expressed TCRB transcripts were sequenced. Clones were read by immunoSEQ multiplex PCR, and TCRdb kept only the in-frame ones, dropping some. The repertoire holds about 270,000 clones, with 13% to 15% as singletons. Study-level results: Type 1 diabetes patients had TCRB CDR3s that were shorter (moderately but significantly so) in all four CD4+ subsets.

Sequenced material: naive CD4+ T cells from blood. These receptors were obtained from a man under 40 with type 1 diabetes.

This clone has a handful of counts. J is TRBJ2-5 and V is TRBV5-1; 12 bases are a match to TRBD2. Looked up from germline, CDR1 is SGHRS and CDR2 is YFSETQ. V gave up 4 bases and J gave up 2 bases; unmatched junction bases: 6. The CDR3 length is 16 residues. The CDR3 coding sequence is TGCGCCAGCAGCCTGACTAGCGGGAGTATGCAAGAGACCCAGTACTTC. Protein sequence: CASSLTSGSMQETQYF.

This chain connects TRBV27 to TRBJ2-7, with 7 nucleotides matching TRBD1. V shed 8 bases, J shed 3 bases, and the junction held 13 bases outside the gene matches. The CDR3 consists of 15 residues. The germline V gene encodes CDR1 MNHEY and CDR2 SMNVEV (reference sequence). Here the CDR3 DNA reads TGTGCCAGCGCCAGAGGGGTACAGGGGAACTACGAGCAGTACTTC. Translating gives CASARGVQGNYEQYF.

There are a few counts of this clone. The V and J genes are TRBV18 and TRBJ2-1; 10 positions match TRBD1. CDR3 length equals 15 residues. V gave up 3 bases and J gave up 8 bases; unmatched junction bases: 7. Germline values: CDR1 KGHSH, CDR2 LQKENI. The CDR3 region has the DNA TGTGCCAGCTCACCCCAGGGACAGGGGATCGATGAGCAGTTCTTC. Its translation: CASSPQGQGIDEQFF. Complete variable domain (other parts from reference TRBV18 and TRBJ2-1): NAGVMQNPRHLVRRRGQEARLRCSPMKGHSHVYWYRQLPEEGLKFMVYLQKENIIDESGMPKERFSAEFPKEGPSILRIQQVVRGDSAAYFCASSPQGQGIDEQFFGPGTRLTVL.

J is TRBJ1-1 and V is TRBV9; possible D gene TRBD1, 6 bases. Trimming took 3 bases from V and 10 from J, leaving 19 bases between them. Looked up from germline, CDR1 is SGDLS and CDR2 is YYNGEE. The CDR3 runs 14 residues. The CDR3 DNA reads TGTGCCAGCAGCGCGCAGGGGTCGCTCAGAGGAGCTTTCTTT. This codes for CASSAQGSLRGAFF.

This clone was recorded a few times. The rearrangement uses TRBV10-3 and TRBJ1-2; TRBD1 aligns across 8 bases. The CDR3 is made up of 13 amino acids. Germline lookup yields CDR1 ENHRY and CDR2 SYGVKD. Trimming at V came to 5 bases and at J to 7 bases, leaving 6 bases not matched to a gene. The CDR3 DNA reads TGTGCCATCAGTCCGGGACAGGATCCTGGCTACACCTTC. Protein: CAISPGQDPGYTF.

This clone was seen only a few times. This sequence joins TRBV7-9 and TRBJ2-3; maybe TRBD2 (5 bases). The germline V and J ends were trimmed by 4 bases and 6 bases, with 8 bases remaining between them. This CDR3 has 12 amino acids. Germline V gene lookup returns CDR1 SEHNR and CDR2 FQNEAQ (reference sequence). In nucleotides, the CDR3 is TGTGCCAGCAGCTACTCGGGGGATACGCAGTATTTT. Its translation is CASSYSGDTQYF.

The chain links TRBV5-4 to TRBJ2-1; 12 positions agree with TRBD2. This CDR3 spans 14 amino acids. J was trimmed by 8 bases and V by 4 bases; bases with no gene match: 4. CDR1 and CDR2 from the germline V gene are SGHNT and YYREEE (reference sequence). CDR3 sequence reads: CASSLRLAGDEQFF. The CDR3 DNA is TGTGCCAGCAGCCTAAGACTAGCGGGAGATGAGCAGTTCTTC. Full variable domain (rest looked up from reference TRBV5-4 and TRBJ2-1): ETGVTQSPTHLIKTRGQQVTLRCSSQSGHNTVSWYQQALGQGPQFIFQYYREEENGRGNFPPRFSGLQFPNYSSELNVNALELDDSALYLCASSLRLAGDEQFFGPGTRLTVL.

This clone was observed a few times. The genes are TRBV28 and TRBJ2-1; perhaps TRBD2 as D (7 bases). The length of the CDR3 is 14 residues. Germline CDR1 and CDR2: MDHEN and SYDVKM. Trimming removed 8 bases at V and 5 bases at J, with 16 bases between. CDR3 nucleotide sequence: TGTGCCAGCGGGGGGGCGGGCAGACACAATGAGCAGTTCTTC. This sequence encodes CASGGAGRHNEQFF.

This clone was detected only a few times. The CDR3 bases are TGTGCCAGCAGCCTAAGGGGCTCTGAAGCTTTCTTT. It is translated as CASSLRGSEAFF. The chain combines TRBV5-6 with TRBJ1-1; a weak D match, TRBD1 (5 bases). This CDR3 contains 12 residues. CDR1 is SGHDT and CDR2 is YYEEEE in the germline V gene. Trimming took 4 bases from V and 6 from J, leaving 10 bases between them.

CDR3 DNA: TGTGCCAGCAGCGTAAGCGGGACCGTAGGTAGGGTTCATGAGCAGTTCTTC. It codes for CASSVSGTVGRVHEQFF. The chain links TRBV9 to TRBJ2-1, with 7 bases matching TRBD2. The length of the CDR3 is 17 residues. Germline V lookup: CDR1 SGDLS, CDR2 YYNGEE. V lost 1 base and J lost 8; bases outside the gene matches: 15.

The chain joins TRBV7-9 to TRBJ1-2, with TRBD1 as a possible D gene (5 bases). This CDR3 comprises 15 residues. Trimming took off 5 bases at V and 4 bases at J, with 17 bases between the two ends. Germline V gene sequence: CDR1 SEHNR, CDR2 FQNEAQ (reference sequence). This CDR3 reads CASSKRGDSGYGYTF. CDR3 sequence (DNA): TGTGCCAGCAGCAAAAGAGGGGACTCAGGCTATGGCTACACCTTC.

The chain is built from TRBV2 and TRBJ2-2; 8 bases are a match to TRBD1. The CDR3 is 14 residues long. V trimming: 7 bases; J trimming: 1 base; junction bases outside the gene matches: 2. The V gene's germline CDR1 is SNHLY and CDR2 FYNNEI. CDR3 sequence: CASKGQVNTGELFF. The CDR3 DNA is TGTGCCAGCAAGGGACAGGTGAACACCGGGGAGCTGTTTTTT. The variable domain in full, with the rest retrieved from reference TRBV2 and TRBJ2-2, is EPEVTQTPSHQVTQMGQEVILRCVPISNHLYFYWYRQILGQKVEFLVSFYNNEISEKSEIFDDQFSVERPDGSNFTLKIRSTKLEDSAMYFCASKGQVNTGELFFGEGSRLTVL.

This clone appeared a few times. The chain combines TRBV5-1 with TRBJ2-5; no definite D call. Per germline, CDR1 SGHRS and CDR2 YFSETQ. Trimming removed 4 bases from V and 1 base from J, with 8 bases in between. This CDR3 region has 13 residues. CDR3 protein: CASSLDGQETQYF. The DNA of the CDR3 is TGCGCCAGCAGCCTGGACGGCCAAGAGACCCAGTACTTC. The complete variable domain, with remaining parts taken from reference TRBV5-1 and TRBJ2-5, reads KAGVTQTPRYLIKTRGQQVTLSCSPISGHRSVSWYQQTPGQGLQFLFEYFSETQRNKGNFPGRFSGRQFSNSRSEMNVSTLELGDSALYLCASSLDGQETQYFGPGTRLLVL.

The V and J genes are TRBV6-5 and TRBJ2-3; TRBD1 might be the D (5 bases). Deletions cut 4 bases from V and 3 bases from J, with 17 bases between. From germline, CDR1 is MNHEY and CDR2 SVGAGI. The CDR3 length is 16 residues. CDR3 nucleotide sequence: TGTGCCAGCAGTTTGCAGGGATGGCTTTGGACAGATACGCAGTATTTT. Protein sequence: CASSLQGWLWTDTQYF.